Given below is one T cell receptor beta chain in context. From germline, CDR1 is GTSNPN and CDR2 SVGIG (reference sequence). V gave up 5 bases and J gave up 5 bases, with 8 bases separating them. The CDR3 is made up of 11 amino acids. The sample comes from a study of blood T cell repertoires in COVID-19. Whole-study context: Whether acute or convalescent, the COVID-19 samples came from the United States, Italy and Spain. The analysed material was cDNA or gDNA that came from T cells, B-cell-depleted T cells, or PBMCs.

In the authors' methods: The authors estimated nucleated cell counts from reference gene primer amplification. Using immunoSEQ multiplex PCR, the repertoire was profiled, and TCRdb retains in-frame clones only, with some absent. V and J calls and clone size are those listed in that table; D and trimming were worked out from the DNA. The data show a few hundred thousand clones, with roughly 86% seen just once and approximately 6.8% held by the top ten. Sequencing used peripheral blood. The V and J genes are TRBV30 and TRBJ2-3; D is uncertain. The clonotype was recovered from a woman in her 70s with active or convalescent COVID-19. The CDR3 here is CAWCVEDTQYF. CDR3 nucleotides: TGTGCCTGGTGCGTTGAAGATACGCAGTATTTT.